This is a list of T cell receptor beta chains from one sample in a study of shared clonotypes between healthy human individuals. The protocol was immunoSEQ multiplex PCR, while the TCRdb copy is restricted to in-frame clones and leaves out a portion. In the table there are about 2 million clones, about 94% of which are singletons. What was sequenced was naive CD8+ T cells sorted from blood. These receptors were collected from a man aged 18 to 29 in good health. Both conserved end residues are part of each CDR3. D genes are given only for firm matches. Clone size, where shown, is once, few, many, or a class for clones that have expanded.

J	D	V	size	CDR3	DNA
TRBJ2-3	NA	TRBV30	once	CAWSTLSDTQYF	TGTGCCTGGAGTACCCTCTCAGATACGCAGTATTTT
TRBJ1-4	NA	TRBV4-1	NA	CASSQESSSGEKLFF	TGCGCCAGCAGCCAAGAGTCCTCATCGGGCGAAAAACTGTTTTTT
TRBJ2-7	NA	TRBV2	NA	CASNLQGTYEQYF	TGTGCCAGCAATTTACAGGGAACCTACGAGCAGTACTTC
TRBJ2-7	NA	TRBV7-9	NA	CASSSGAGSLWEQYF	TGTGCCAGCAGCTCTGGGGCCGGAAGCTTGTGGGAGCAGTACTTC
TRBJ2-1	TRBD1	TRBV4-1	NA	CASSQGTGAFNEQFF	TGCGCCAGCAGCCAAGGGACAGGGGCTTTCAATGAGCAGTTCTTC
TRBJ2-7	NA	TRBV19	NA	CASSMEGGSYEQYF	TGTGCCAGTAGTATGGAAGGAGGATCCTACGAGCAGTACTTC
TRBJ1-4	NA	TRBV7-9	NA	CASSLLTAGEKLFF	TGTGCCAGCAGCTTATTAACAGCCGGGGAAAAACTGTTTTTT
TRBJ1-1	NA	TRBV14	few	CASSPGRNTEAFF	TGTGCCAGCAGCCCGGGACGAAACACTGAAGCTTTCTTT
TRBJ2-2	NA	TRBV28	NA	CASSLQGDTGELFF	TGTGCCAGCAGTTTACAGGGAGACACCGGGGAGCTGTTTTTT
TRBJ2-1	NA	TRBV11-3	NA	CASSSTKRPYNEQFF	TGTGCCAGCAGCTCTACTAAGCGCCCCTACAATGAGCAGTTCTTC
TRBJ2-1	TRBD2	TRBV6-8	NA	CASSYPGGGISYNEQFF	TGTGCCAGCAGTTACCCCGGGGGGGGGATCTCCTACAATGAGCAGTTCTTC
TRBJ2-2	TRBD1	TRBV13	once	CASSPDRENTGELFF	TGTGCCAGCAGCCCCGACAGGGAGAACACCGGGGAGCTGTTTTTT
TRBJ2-7	NA	TRBV5-4	NA	CASSTDRTGGHEQYF	TGTGCCAGCAGCACCGATCGGACCGGAGGGCACGAGCAGTACTTC
TRBJ1-5	NA	TRBV2	NA	CASYGEGNQPQHF	TGTGCCAGCTATGGGGAAGGCAATCAGCCCCAGCATTTT
TRBJ2-5	NA	TRBV7-6	NA	CASSIRRWDSQETQYF	TGTGCCAGCAGCATTCGGCGTTGGGATTCCCAAGAGACCCAGTACTTC
TRBJ2-2	NA	TRBV28	NA	CASSPYTGELFF	TGTGCCAGCAGTCCGTATACCGGGGAGCTGTTTTTT
TRBJ2-7	TRBD1	TRBV13	NA	CASSSRGDSSYEQYF	TGTGCCAGCAGCTCCAGAGGGGACAGCTCCTACGAGCAGTACTTC
TRBJ2-7	TRBD2	TRBV10-2	NA	CASSEPASGLSYEQYF	TGCGCCAGCAGTGAGCCAGCTAGCGGACTTAGTTACGAGCAGTACTTC
TRBJ2-3	TRBD1	TRBV6-5	NA	CASSNDRGPDTQYF	TGTGCCAGCAGTAATGACAGGGGCCCAGATACGCAGTATTTT
TRBJ1-6	TRBD1	TRBV7-2	NA	CASSSHGTAYNSPLHF	TGTGCCAGCAGCTCCCATGGGACAGCCTATAATTCACCCCTCCACTTT
TRBJ2-7	NA	TRBV7-9	NA	CASSSRDTRPYEQYF	TGTGCCAGCAGCTCCCGGGACACCCGCCCCTACGAGCAGTACTTC
TRBJ1-2	NA	TRBV30	NA	CAWMPPDGYTF	TGTGCCTGGATGCCCCCGGATGGCTACACCTTC
TRBJ2-7	TRBD1	TRBV27	NA	CASSLGPGQIYEQYF	TGTGCCAGCAGCTTAGGCCCGGGACAGATATACGAGCAGTACTTC
TRBJ1-2	NA	TRBV20-1	NA	CSARDYHGYTF	TGCAGTGCTAGAGATTATCATGGCTACACCTTC
TRBJ2-7	TRBD1	TRBV27	NA	CASGNRGPYEQYF	TGTGCCAGTGGAAACAGGGGTCCCTACGAGCAGTACTTC
TRBJ2-7	TRBD1	TRBV30	NA	CAWSRTGTYEQYF	TGTGCCTGGAGCCGGACAGGGACCTACGAGCAGTACTTC
TRBJ2-7	TRBD1	TRBV7-2	NA	CASSSFSGQTYEQYF	TGTGCCAGCAGCTCATTTTCGGGACAGACCTACGAGCAGTACTTC
TRBJ2-7	NA	TRBV19	NA	CASSISGGESYEQYF	TGTGCCAGTAGTATCTCCGGGGGAGAGTCCTACGAGCAGTACTTC
TRBJ2-7	NA	TRBV5-1	NA	CASSFSISAYEQYF	TGCGCCAGCAGCTTTTCGATTAGCGCCTACGAGCAGTACTTC
TRBJ2-3	NA	TRBV11-2	NA	CASSLEPDTQYF	TGTGCCAGCAGCTTAGAACCAGATACGCAGTATTTT
TRBJ1-4	TRBD1	TRBV6-5	NA	CASSQGGTAVEKLFF	TGTGCCAGCAGCCAGGGGGGGACAGCGGTTGAAAAACTGTTTTTT
TRBJ2-1	TRBD2	TRBV9	NA	CASSVEGLAFDEQFF	TGTGCCAGCAGCGTAGAGGGACTAGCTTTTGATGAGCAGTTCTTC
TRBJ1-1	TRBD1	TRBV5-1	NA	CASSLGPQGAIPNTEAFF	TGCGCCAGCAGCTTGGGTCCACAGGGGGCGATTCCGAACACTGAAGCTTTCTTT
TRBJ2-7	TRBD1	TRBV5-6	NA	CASSLGQGDEQYF	TGTGCCAGCAGCTTGGGACAGGGCGACGAGCAGTACTTC
TRBJ2-3	NA	TRBV11-2	NA	CASSLGGNTDTQYF	TGTGCCAGCAGCTTAGGGGGGAACACAGATACGCAGTATTTT
TRBJ2-5	NA	TRBV7-9	once	CASSPRTGETQYF	TGTGCCAGCAGCCCGAGGACCGGAGAGACCCAGTACTTC
TRBJ2-7	TRBD1	TRBV4-1	NA	CASSPRQGPYEQYF	TGCGCCAGCAGCCCGCGACAGGGACCCTACGAGCAGTACTTC
TRBJ1-1	NA	TRBV4-1	NA	CASSQVQGNTEAFF	TGCGCCAGCAGCCAAGTACAGGGGAACACTGAAGCTTTCTTT
TRBJ2-5	NA	TRBV7-2	NA	CASSSAARIPQETQYF	TGTGCCAGCAGCTCCGCGGCGCGGATCCCTCAAGAGACCCAGTACTTC
TRBJ2-7	TRBD1	TRBV6-5	NA	CASSYSETGAYEQYF	TGTGCCAGCAGTTACTCCGAGACAGGGGCCTACGAGCAGTACTTC
TRBJ2-7	NA	TRBV4-3	once	CASSQDLGVYEQYF	TGCGCCAGCAGCCAAGATCTTGGGGTATACGAGCAGTACTTC
TRBJ2-1	TRBD2	TRBV11-2	NA	CASSLPGGEGTDEQFF	TGTGCCAGCAGCTTACCCGGCGGGGAGGGGACGGATGAGCAGTTCTTC
TRBJ2-2	TRBD2	TRBV10-1	NA	CASSAGGRGSNTGELFF	TGCGCCAGCAGTGCGGGCGGGAGGGGGTCTAACACCGGGGAGCTGTTTTTT
TRBJ1-6	TRBD1	TRBV30	NA	CAWSVGTGAGSPLHF	TGTGCCTGGAGTGTTGGGACAGGGGCAGGGTCACCCCTCCACTTT
TRBJ2-1	NA	TRBV27	once	CASSPLLGEQFF	TGTGCCAGCAGTCCCTTGCTTGGTGAGCAGTTCTTC
TRBJ1-1	NA	TRBV6-1	NA	CASSESGLNTEAFF	TGTGCCAGCAGTGAATCAGGTCTGAACACTGAAGCTTTCTTT
TRBJ2-3	TRBD2	TRBV6-5	few	CASSYSTSGSTDTQYF	TGTGCCAGCAGTTACTCGACTAGCGGGAGCACAGATACGCAGTATTTT
TRBJ2-1	TRBD1	TRBV7-9	NA	CASSYVRGSYNEQFF	TGTGCCAGCAGCTACGTCAGGGGGAGCTACAATGAGCAGTTCTTC
TRBJ2-3	TRBD1	TRBV30	NA	CAWTTGTGIRDTQYF	TGTGCCTGGACTACCGGGACAGGGATTAGGGATACGCAGTATTTT
TRBJ1-3	TRBD1	TRBV11-2	NA	CASSFRGDSSGNTIYF	TGTGCCAGCAGCTTTAGAGGGGACAGCTCTGGAAACACCATATATTTT
TRBJ1-1	NA	TRBV20-1	few	CSHDGYTEAFF	TGCAGTCATGACGGGTACACTGAAGCTTTCTTT
TRBJ2-5	NA	TRBV11-2	once	CASSLDRGTKQETQYF	TGTGCCAGCAGCTTAGATCGGGGGACGAAGCAAGAGACCCAGTACTTC
TRBJ1-2	TRBD1	TRBV27	NA	CASSPGTGNYGYTF	TGTGCCAGCAGTCCCGGGACAGGGAACTATGGCTACACCTTC
TRBJ1-6	NA	TRBV19	NA	CASSIDPPGDNSPLHF	TGTGCCAGTAGTATAGATCCCCCGGGGGATAATTCACCCCTCCACTTT
TRBJ2-5	NA	TRBV30	NA	CAWSNKMGRDSLEETQYF	TGTGCCTGGAGCAATAAGATGGGCAGGGACTCCTTAGAGGAGACCCAGTACTTC